Listed below are T cell receptor beta chains from one sample, sequenced in a study of T-cell memory formation after mild COVID-19. TCRdb fed the 5' RACE reads into MiXCR, producing one record per CDR3 protein. This table has some 440,000 distinct CDR3 sequences, roughly 25% appearing once. Sequencing was carried out using PBMCs or a T cell subset sorted from them (not recorded which). The receptors were gathered from an adult woman who had mild COVID-19 (a few samples of this study predate the infection). Cell type and time point are not known. CDR3s include the opening cysteine and the closing phenylalanine or tryptophan. A D gene is named only where the DNA matches it firmly. Not every row has a clone size; where given, it reads once, few, many or a size class.

V: TRBV29-1; size: -; J: TRBJ2-7; D: -; DNA: TGCAGCGTTCTACAGGTGTACGAGCAGTACTTC; CDR3: CSVLQVYEQYF
V: TRBV12-3/TRBV12-4; size: few; J: TRBJ1-1; D: TRBD1; DNA: TGTGCCAGCAGTTTAGGGACAGGGCCCCACACTGAAGCTTTCTTT; CDR3: CASSLGTGPHTEAFF
V: TRBV9; size: -; J: TRBJ2-1; D: TRBD2; DNA: TGTGCCAGCAGCGTAGTAAGGACTAGCGGCTCCTACAATGAGCAGTTCTTC; CDR3: CASSVVRTSGSYNEQFF
V: TRBV4-1; size: -; J: TRBJ2-1; D: TRBD2; DNA: TGCGCCAGCAGCCAAGGCGGGGGGGCCCAGGAGCAGTTCTTC; CDR3: CASSQGGGAQEQFF
V: TRBV27; size: few; J: TRBJ2-7; D: TRBD1; DNA: TGTGCCAGCAGAATGGACAGGAAACCCTACGAGCAGTACTTC; CDR3: CASRMDRKPYEQYF
V: TRBV15; size: -; J: TRBJ2-7; D: -; DNA: TGTGCCACCAGCAGAGTGCCTTTAGACAGGGAGGCCTACGAGCAGTACTTC; CDR3: CATSRVPLDREAYEQYF
V: TRBV5-1; size: few; J: TRBJ2-1; D: TRBD2; DNA: TGCGCCAGCGATCCGGGACTAGCAGGTTACAATGAGCAGTTCTTC; CDR3: CASDPGLAGYNEQFF
V: TRBV9; size: few; J: TRBJ1-1; D: -; DNA: TGTGCCAGCAGCCCGATCGGGACGGAGGCTTTCTTT; CDR3: CASSPIGTEAFF
V: TRBV9; size: -; J: TRBJ2-5; D: -; DNA: TGTGCCAGCAGCGTAGATGGGAGAGAGAGAGAGACCGAGTACTTC; CDR3: CASSVDGRERETEYF
V: TRBV6-5; size: -; J: TRBJ2-4; D: -; DNA: TGTGCCAGCAGCTATACGGGGACACTAGCCAAAAACATTCAGTACTTC; CDR3: CASSYTGTLAKNIQYF
V: TRBV18; size: few; J: TRBJ1-5; D: TRBD1; DNA: TGTGCCAGCTCACCTCAGGGGGGTTCGGGTCAGCCCCAGCATTTT; CDR3: CASSPQGGSGQPQHF
V: TRBV7-9; size: many; J: TRBJ2-6; D: -; DNA: TGTGCCAGCAGCCCCACCCCGGTTGGGGCCAACGTCCTGACTTTC; CDR3: CASSPTPVGANVLTF
V: TRBV7-6; size: -; J: TRBJ2-3; D: TRBD1; DNA: TGTGCCAGCAGCTCGCGACGCCGGGACAGAGACCCAGATACGCAGTATTTT; CDR3: CASSSRRRDRDPDTQYF
V: TRBV7-7; size: -; J: TRBJ2-5; D: -; DNA: TGTGCTAGCAGCCCCGCCACCCACAGTACGGAGACCCAGTACTTC; CDR3: CASSPATHSTETQYF